This TCR beta chain was profiled in a study of Ad26.COV2.S vaccination and SARS-CoV-2 variants. The overall study: Ad26.COV2.S, an intramuscular injection, was given once or twice 56 days apart.

Points on this clone: What it recognizes is unknown.

Clones were sequenced by immunoSEQ multiplex PCR, and TCRdb holds only the in-frame ones, with some missing. The sample has under 550,000 clones, around nine tenths seen once. This CDR3 spans 15 amino acids. V lost 0 bases, J lost 2 bases, and 11 bases lay in between. Germline V gene sequence: CDR1 SGHRS, CDR2 YFSETQ. Treatment defined: around 19 received Ad26.COV2.S at low or high dose, single or two shots; a few received placebo; per-sample allocation not given. Day 63 after the first vaccine or placebo injection was the time point for sampling. Ad26 vector vaccine expressed Wuhan-strain SARS-CoV-2 spike. Study-wide results and limits: Reported post-vaccination CD8+ and CD4+ T cell responses to spike showed substantial breadth. There was a possibility that the TCR breadth and depth analyses underestimated total T cell responses.

The TCR originated in a person aged 18-60 years who received the Ad26.COV2.S COVID-19 vaccine or a placebo. The sequences come from peripheral blood, collected in a trial of Ad26.COV2.S vaccine versus placebo. The rearrangement uses TRBV5-1 and TRBJ1-2; the D is unclear. DNA for the CDR3: TGCGCCAGCAGCTTGGGGACCTCCGGGAACTATGGCTACACCTTC. Protein: CASSLGTSGNYGYTF.